Following are 28 T cell receptor beta chains from one sample sequenced in a study of molecular identifiers for immune sequencing clone quantification (dated by TCRdb to the late 2010s). Library preparation employed PCR. Instrument used: Illumina HiSeq 4000. TCRdb ran its own pipeline on the public reads, namely fastp trimming at Q25 and MiXCR clone calling, and kept in-frame beta chains. Each entry is one CDR3 protein sequence, shown with its most common DNA and genes. Present in this sample are about 510,000 distinct CDR3 sequences, about a fifth of which were seen just once. Of the sample, roughly 0.81% falls within the top ten clones. Specimen: naive CD8+ T cells from blood, with Jurkat cell RNA spiked in. The sample's cell subset or site, from its label and the paper: FACS-sorted CD8+CD4-CCR7+CD45RA+ naive T cells. Receptor source: a human donor in good health. Some libraries in this study had Jurkat cell RNA spiked in.

This clonotype was observed a handful of times. This rearrangement joins TRBV18 to TRBJ1-3; D gene ambiguous. The CDR3 sequence is 15 residues long. From germline, CDR1 is KGHSH and CDR2 LQKENI. Deletions cut 3 bases from V and 0 bases from J, with 9 bases between. Here the CDR3 reads CASSPGFLSGNTIYF. As DNA, the CDR3 is TGTGCCAGCTCACCCGGGTTCCTCTCTGGAAACACCATATATTTT.

This clonotype was recorded many times. The chain combines TRBV7-9 with TRBJ1-1; TRBD1 matches at 9 bases. Germline values: CDR1 SEHNR, CDR2 FQNEAQ (reference sequence). This CDR3 contains 15 residues. The trim removed 3 bases at V and 1 base at J, leaving 3 bases unmatched. CDR3 in DNA: TGTGCCAGCAGCTTCCGGGACAGGGAGAACACTGAAGCTTTCTTT. As protein: CASSFRDRENTEAFF.

For this clonotype: A read error may be the cause here, since a much bigger clone is one base away. In this CDR3 the conserved last residue, phenylalanine or tryptophan, is missing, so a read error is likely. The rearrangement joins TRBV11-2 to TRBJ2-6, with unresolved D. Germline V gene data show CDR1 as SGHAT and CDR2 as FQNNGV. The ends were cut back, 8 bases at V and 3 bases at J, with 11 bases in the middle. The CDR3 extends over 14 amino acids. The CDR3 loop reads CASQITGGANVLTS. The DNA for the CDR3 is TGTGCCAGCCAGATAACTGGTGGGGCCAACGTCCTGACTTCC.

This clonotype was observed at least ten times. This chain joins TRBV4-1 and TRBJ2-1; possibly TRBD1 or TRBD2 for D (5 bases each). Per the germline V gene, CDR1 is MGHRA and CDR2 is YSYEKL. The V end lost 0 bases, the J end lost 2 bases, and 14 bases lay between the germline ends. This CDR3 comprises 17 residues. The CDR3 bases are TGCGCCAGCAGCCAAGATCTGGGGACGGCGACCTACAATGAGCAGTTCTTC. Amino acids: CASSQDLGTATYNEQFF.

This clonotype was found many times. The rearrangement joins TRBV20-1 to TRBJ1-5; TRBD1 might be the D (5 bases). V lost 8 bases and J 6 bases, leaving 17 bases between the germline ends. CDR3 size: 13 residues. CDR1 is DFQATT and CDR2 is SNEGSKA in the germline V gene (reference sequence). The CDR3 DNA sequence: TGCAGTATCACTCAGGGAAGAGGTCAGCCCCAGCATTTT. It translates to CSITQGRGQPQHF.

The V and J genes are TRBV27 and TRBJ2-7; 10 bases are shared with TRBD2. After removal of 5 bases from V and 6 bases from J, the junction contained 4 bases not matched to a gene. Germline CDR1 and CDR2: MNHEY and SMNVEV (reference sequence). This CDR3 has 13 residues. As DNA, the CDR3 is TGTGCCAGCAGTCCCGGGACTAGCGCCGAGCAGTACTTC. Its translation: CASSPGTSAEQYF.

V and J are TRBV12-3 or TRBV12-4 and TRBJ1-2, with a weak D call TRBD1 (5 bases). V was pared by 4 bases and J by 3 bases, with 12 bases between. This CDR3 contains 14 residues. The CDR3 sequence is CASSSETAYYGYTF. CDR3 nucleotides: TGTGCCAGCAGTTCCGAGACAGCCTACTATGGCTACACCTTC.

With regard to this clonotype: One end of the junction does not line up with germline, which may come from a read error. The chain couples TRBV9 to TRBJ2-1; TRBD2 matches 9 bases. Germline CDR1 reads SGDLS; CDR2 reads YYNGEE. The CDR3 contains 14 residues. CDR3 sequence (DNA): TGTGCCAGCAGCGTAGGAAGTTCGGCGGGAGGGCCTCTCTTC. The encoded protein is CASSVGSSAGGPLF. The entire variable domain, with the rest obtained from reference TRBV9 and TRBJ2-1, is as follows: DSGVTQTPKHLITATGQRVTLRCSPRSGDLSVYWYQQSLDQGLQFLIQYYNGEERAKGNILERFSAQQFPDLHSELNLSSLELGDSALYFCASSVGSSAGGPLFGPGTRLTVL.

This clonotype came up many times. CDR3: CASRNGGRVEAFF. Here the CDR3 DNA reads TGTGCCAGCAGGAACGGAGGACGGGTGGAAGCTTTCTTT. The V and J genes are TRBV27 and TRBJ1-1; D unresolved. With 6 bases removed from V and 8 bases from J, the gap between germline ends came to 16 bases. The CDR3 is made up of 13 amino acids. Looked up from germline, CDR1 is MNHEY and CDR2 is SMNVEV (reference sequence).

CDR3 loop: CASSEARAVLDEKLFF. Here the CDR3 DNA reads TGTGCCAGCAGTGAAGCGCGGGCGGTCCTAGATGAAAAACTGTTTTTT. The chain links TRBV6-1 to TRBJ1-4; D remains unclear. Germline V gives CDR1 MNHNS, CDR2 SASEGT. CDR3 length equals 16 residues. The germline V and J ends were trimmed by 0 bases and 6 bases, with 14 bases remaining between them.

The chain joins TRBV18 to TRBJ2-1, with TRBD2 identical over 9 bases. V gave up 5 bases and J gave up 8 bases; unmatched junction bases: 1. In germline, CDR1 is KGHSH, CDR2 LQKENI. This CDR3 has 12 residues. Written as DNA, the CDR3 is TGTGCCAGCTCAGCTAGCGGGGATGAGCAGTTCTTC. It encodes CASSASGDEQFF.

Points on this clonotype: This may stem from a read error, because a much larger clone lies one nucleotide away. V is TRBV19 and J is TRBJ2-7; TRBD1 matches at 9 bases. Germline V gives CDR1 LNHDA, CDR2 SQIVND (reference sequence). This CDR3 contains 15 residues. V lost 4 bases to trimming and J lost 2 bases; unmatched junction nucleotides: 6. The CDR3, as DNA: TGTGCCAGTAGTACCGGACAGGGGAGCACCTACGAGCAGTACTTC. Translated, it gives CASSTGQGSTYEQYF.

Many counts were recorded for this clonotype. The V and J genes are TRBV13 and TRBJ1-1, with D possibly being TRBD1 (6 bases). The CDR3 contains 16 residues. The V and J ends lost 0 bases and 1 base respectively, with 12 bases between them. Per the germline V gene, CDR1 is PRHDT and CDR2 is FYEKMQ (reference sequence). CDR3: CASSLGRDTPNTEAFF. The DNA of the CDR3 is TGTGCCAGCAGCTTAGGCCGGGACACCCCGAACACTGAAGCTTTCTTT.

This clonotype was observed at least ten times. The V gene is TRBV7-3, the J gene TRBJ2-1; possible D gene TRBD2, 6 bases. From germline, CDR1 is SGHTA and CDR2 FQGTGA. The V end lost 0 bases, the J end lost 3 bases, and 9 bases lay between the germline ends. The CDR3 extends over 15 amino acids. The CDR3 loop reads CASSLTGGGYNEQFF. DNA of the CDR3: TGTGCCAGCAGCTTAACCGGGGGTGGCTACAATGAGCAGTTCTTC. Together with reference TRBV7-3 and TRBJ2-1, the CDR3 gives the full variable domain: GAGVSQTPSNKVTEKGKYVELRCDPISGHTALYWYRQSLGQGPEFLIYFQGTGAADDSGLPNDRFFAVRPEGSVSTLKIQRTERGDSAVYLCASSLTGGGYNEQFFGPGTRLTVL.

CDR3 amino acids: CASSLLAGYQETQYF. The CDR3 coding sequence is TGTGCCAGCAGTTTATTAGCGGGGTACCAAGAGACCCAGTACTTC. The chain is built from TRBV27 and TRBJ2-5; 8 nucleotides match TRBD2. V lost 1 base and J lost 0; bases outside the gene matches: 1. This CDR3 region has 15 residues. The germline V gene has CDR1 MNHEY and CDR2 SMNVEV (reference sequence).

The sample holds many counts of this clonotype. This chain joins TRBV13 and TRBJ1-1, with 7 bases matching TRBD1. Germline assignment: CDR1 PRHDT and CDR2 FYEKMQ (reference sequence). With 4 bases clipped from V and 4 bases from J, the junction kept 6 bases outside the gene matches. CDR3 length: 14 amino acids. The CDR3 region has the DNA TGTGCCAGCAGCTCCGGACAGGAGGGCACTGAAGCTTTCTTT. This codes for CASSSGQEGTEAFF.

There are many counts of this clonotype. The chain recombines TRBV19 with TRBJ1-4; TRBD1 matches at 11 bases. The CDR3 sequence is 14 residues long. Losses at the gene ends were 3 bases for V and 10 bases for J; bases not matched to a gene: 4. Germline V CDR1 and CDR2: LNHDA, SQIVND (reference sequence). This CDR3 is CASSIRDRGTKLFF. Here the CDR3 DNA reads TGTGCCAGTAGTATCCGGGACAGGGGGACAAAACTGTTTTTT.

This clonotype was counted only a few times. The V gene is TRBV5-6, the J gene TRBJ1-6, with TRBD1 identical over 8 bases. This CDR3 region has 15 residues. V trimming: 2 bases; J trimming: 7 bases; junction bases outside the gene matches: 5. The germline CDR1 and CDR2 sequences are SGHDT and YYEEEE. The CDR3 DNA reads as TGTGCCAGCAGCTTAGGACAGGGACGGAATTCACCCCTCCACTTT. This codes for CASSLGQGRNSPLHF.

The chain carries TRBV30 and TRBJ2-7; D might be TRBD2 (6 bases). With 0 bases removed from V and 2 bases from J, the gap between germline ends came to 17 bases. This CDR3 is built from 16 residues. Looked up from germline, CDR1 is GTSNPN and CDR2 is SVGIG (reference sequence). The CDR3 bases are TGTGCCTGGAGTGTACATGGGGGAGGCTATACCTACGAGCAGTACTTC. This gives the protein CAWSVHGGGYTYEQYF.

This clonotype was recorded many times. This chain links TRBV7-2 with TRBJ2-7; TRBD1 matches at 7 bases. The CDR3 totals 14 residues. The J segment lost 7 bases and the V segment lost 5 bases, leaving 11 bases of the junction unmatched. Germline V lookup: CDR1 SGHTA, CDR2 FQGNSA. The CDR3 loop reads CASSPQTGPQEQYF. The CDR3 DNA reads TGTGCCAGCAGCCCACAGACAGGGCCTCAGGAGCAGTACTTC. Full variable domain (rest looked up from reference TRBV7-2 and TRBJ2-7): GAGVSQSPSNKVTEKGKDVELRCDPISGHTALYWYRQSLGQGLEFLIYFQGNSAPDKSGLPSDRFSAERTGGSVSTLTIQRTQQEDSAVYLCASSPQTGPQEQYFGPGTRLTVT.

In the case of this clonotype: This sequence may be a read error, since a much larger clone differs from it by one base. Because the CDR3 is missing its conserved closing phenylalanine or tryptophan, this is likely a read error. The rearrangement uses TRBV7-9 and TRBJ2-7; 9 bases agree with TRBD1. V lost 1 base and J lost 4; bases outside the gene matches: 2. Germline V CDR1 and CDR2: SEHNR, FQNEAQ (reference sequence). The CDR3 has 14 amino acids. Here the CDR3 DNA reads TGTGCCAGCAGCTTAGAGGACAGGGGATACGAGCAGTACCTC. It yields the protein CASSLEDRGYEQYL.

This clonotype was picked up many times. CDR3 in amino acids: CSARVEGGVGNQPQHF. The CDR3 DNA sequence: TGCAGTGCTAGAGTTGAGGGAGGAGTCGGCAATCAGCCCCAGCATTTT. The chain recombines TRBV20-1 with TRBJ1-5; the D is unclear. Per the germline V gene, CDR1 is DFQATT and CDR2 is SNEGSKA (reference sequence). V gave up 1 base and J gave up 2 bases, with 15 bases separating them. This CDR3 region has 16 residues.

The sample holds one count of this clonotype. This could be a read error, since a much larger clone is one nucleotide away. The chain couples TRBV27 to TRBJ2-5, with D possibly TRBD1 on 6 matching bases. The CDR3 sequence is 13 residues long. Germline V gene sequence: CDR1 MNHEY, CDR2 SMNVEV (reference sequence). The CDR3 reads CASSWQGQEAQYF. The DNA for the CDR3 is TGTGCCAGCAGTTGGCAGGGACAAGAGGCCCAGTACTTC.

The chain carries TRBV11-2 and TRBJ2-3; D may be TRBD1 (5 bases). Trimming pared 1 base from V and 12 bases from J, leaving 14 bases between. The CDR3 runs to 13 residues. CDR1 and CDR2 from the germline V gene are SGHAT and FQNNGV. CDR3 in DNA: TGTGCCAGCAGCTTAGTGTATCAGGGCCCCCAGTATTTT. Translating gives CASSLVYQGPQYF.

Concerning this clonotype itself: A junction end diverges from the germline sequence, so it may reflect a read error. In DNA form, the CDR3 reads TGTGCCAACAGCCATATCCGGGACTATCCCCCAGATACGCAGTATTTT. This gives the protein CANSHIRDYPPDTQYF. This chain links TRBV9 with TRBJ2-3, with 7 bases matching TRBD2. The CDR3 is 16 amino acids. Looked up from germline, CDR1 is SGDLS and CDR2 is YYNGEE.

This clonotype came up a few times. The chain recombines TRBV13 with TRBJ2-3, with D unclear. V dropped 4 bases and J dropped 3 bases, with 11 bases sitting between them. Germline CDR1 PRHDT, CDR2 FYEKMQ (reference sequence). CDR3 length equals 14 residues. The DNA for the CDR3 is TGTGCCAGCAGCTCCGGGCCCAGAACAGATACGCAGTATTTT. It is translated as CASSSGPRTDTQYF. Full variable domain (remainder filled in from reference TRBV13 and TRBJ2-3): AAGVIQSPRHLIKEKRETATLKCYPIPRHDTVYWYQQGPGQDPQFLISFYEKMQSDKGSIPDRFSAQQFSDYHSELNMSSLELGDSALYFCASSSGPRTDTQYFGPGTRLTVL.

This clonotype was detected ten times or more. J is TRBJ2-7 and V is TRBV5-1; D is unclear. The V end lost 3 bases, the J end lost 4 bases, and 11 bases lay between the germline ends. CDR3 length: 13 amino acids. CDR1 is SGHRS, CDR2 YFSETQ, per germline. This CDR3 is CASSWAEGYEQYF. The CDR3 DNA reads TGCGCCAGCAGCTGGGCTGAAGGATACGAGCAGTACTTC.

This clonotype was detected a few times. This rearrangement joins TRBV7-6 to TRBJ2-2; 7 bases align to TRBD1. V gave up 0 bases and J gave up 1 base; unmatched junction bases: 2. This CDR3 region has 16 residues. CDR1 and CDR2 from the germline V gene are SGHVS and FNYEAQ. The CDR3 is CASSLAHRGNTGELFF. The CDR3 bases are TGTGCCAGCAGCTTAGCGCACAGGGGGAACACCGGGGAGCTGTTTTTT.